The 9 T cell receptor beta chains given below trace back to one sample, sequenced in a study of cytomegalovirus exposure and HLA in healthy donors. Use of 60 Vbeta and 13 Jbeta primers characterized the PCR. Sequenced by immunoSEQ multiplex PCR; TCRdb stores in-frame clones only, minus some. Of 150,000 to 200,000 clones detected, 70% to 85% appear once; the ten largest clones hold roughly 0.1%. Sequencing was done on a sample of PBMCs. These receptors were obtained from a boy younger than 10 in good health and CMV-seronegative.

This clone was observed a few times. The rearrangement uses TRBV5-6 and TRBJ1-5, with D possibly being TRBD1 (6 bases). The V gene's germline CDR1 is SGHDT and CDR2 YYEEEE. There are 13 residues in the CDR3. With 4 bases removed from V and 5 bases from J, the gap between germline ends came to 10 bases. The CDR3: CASSKQGYQPQHF. Here the CDR3 DNA reads TGTGCCAGCAGCAAACAGGGTTATCAGCCCCAGCATTTT.

The V and J genes are TRBV7-2 and TRBJ1-2, with D possibly matching TRBD1 (6 bases). The V gene lost 1 base and the J gene lost 5 bases, with 14 bases spanning the gap. CDR3 length: 15 amino acids. Germline loops: CDR1 SGHTA, CDR2 FQGNSA. The CDR3 loop reads CASSLERGGGYGYTF. CDR3 coding DNA: TGTGCCAGCAGCTTAGAGAGGGGGGGCGGGTATGGCTACACCTTC.

V usage is TRBV2 and J usage is TRBJ2-4, with a possible D match to TRBD1 (6 bases). From germline, CDR1 is SNHLY and CDR2 FYNNEI. The CDR3 contains 13 residues. V lost 7 bases, J lost 6 bases, and 13 bases lay in between. In DNA, the CDR3 is TGTGCCAGCAACAGGGTTGGAGGAAACATTCAGTACTTC. Protein: CASNRVGGNIQYF.

This sequence joins TRBV27 and TRBJ1-1; 10 positions match TRBD1. In germline, CDR1 is MNHEY, CDR2 SMNVEV (reference sequence). This CDR3 is built from 14 residues. The J segment lost 5 bases and the V segment lost 6 bases, leaving 6 bases of the junction unmatched. In DNA, the CDR3 is TGTGCCAGCAGCCCCCGGACAGGGGGGACTGAAGCTTTCTTT. Translated, it gives CASSPRTGGTEAFF.

The CDR3 DNA is TGTGCCAGCAGCGCGACAGGGAATGGGGACACCATATATTTT. Amino acids: CASSATGNGDTIYF. The gene calls are TRBV9 and TRBJ1-3; 7 bases agree with TRBD1. The CDR3 runs 14 residues. Losses at the gene ends were 3 bases for V and 8 bases for J; bases not matched to a gene: 8. CDR1 and CDR2 (germline): SGDLS, YYNGEE.

The genes are TRBV5-1 and TRBJ2-3, with a tentative D call TRBD2 (6 bases). V lost 7 bases and J 0 bases, leaving 15 bases between the germline ends. The CDR3 runs to 15 residues. Per the germline V gene, CDR1 is SGHRS and CDR2 is YFSETQ. CDR3 loop: CASGPVGGSTDTQYF. The CDR3, as DNA: TGCGCCAGCGGCCCAGTGGGGGGAAGCACAGATACGCAGTATTTT. Based on the CDR3 plus reference TRBV5-1 and TRBJ2-3, the full variable domain is KAGVTQTPRYLIKTRGQQVTLSCSPISGHRSVSWYQQTPGQGLQFLFEYFSETQRNKGNFPGRFSGRQFSNSRSEMNVSTLELGDSALYLCASGPVGGSTDTQYFGPGTRLTVL.

V is TRBV11-2 and J is TRBJ2-1, with a tentative D call TRBD1 (6 bases). The germline V gene has CDR1 SGHAT and CDR2 FQNNGV. There are 15 residues in the CDR3. V was cut by 3 bases and J by 5 bases, with 14 bases left in between. This CDR3 is CASSFTAGADNEQFF. The DNA of the CDR3 is TGTGCCAGCAGCTTCACGGCAGGGGCGGACAATGAGCAGTTCTTC.

The chain carries TRBV6-4 and TRBJ2-3; 9 bases map to TRBD1. V shed 5 bases, J shed 5 bases, and the junction held 5 bases outside the gene matches. The CDR3 runs 14 residues. CDR1 MRHNA and CDR2 SNTAGT come from the germline V gene. The CDR3 loop reads CASSPTGGQDTQYF. CDR3 sequence (DNA): TGTGCCAGCAGTCCAACAGGGGGCCAAGATACGCAGTATTTT.

The chain links TRBV27 to TRBJ1-2; the D is unclear. Trimming shortened V by 1 base and J by 4 bases, and 10 bases separated the two germline ends. CDR1 is MNHEY and CDR2 is SMNVEV in the germline V gene (reference sequence). The CDR3 is 14 residues long. The chain's CDR3 is CASSLLAGLYGYTF. In nucleotides, the CDR3 is TGTGCCAGCAGTTTATTGGCAGGCCTCTATGGCTACACCTTC.